The 30 T cell receptor beta chains in this list originate from one sample, sequenced in a study of Graves' ophthalmopathy and Graves' hyperthyroidism (dated by TCRdb to the late 2010s). The instrument given in TCRdb is Illumina HiSeq 2000. TCR beta CDR3 regions were amplified from RNA transcripts for repertoire sequencing. The first round of RT-PCR was done with HTBI primers and the Qiagen OneStep RT-PCR kit, and was followed by a second round of multiplex PCR, then size selection and purification. TCRdb took the public reads, trimmed them with fastp at Q25, ran MiXCR for clone calling and kept in-frame beta chains. Every CDR3 protein is listed once, alongside the most common genes and DNA of its rows. Within this sample are some 370,000 distinct CDR3 sequences, with about a sixth of them counted one time only. The ten largest clones capture about 2.4% of the sample. The sample consisted of peripheral blood. These receptors were obtained from an adult woman with stable Graves' hyperthyroidism.

The sample holds many counts of this clonotype. The gene calls are TRBV11-2 and TRBJ1-2, with TRBD1 identical over 7 bases. Per the germline V gene, CDR1 is SGHAT and CDR2 is FQNNGV. Trimming took 1 base from V and 2 from J; bases not matched to a gene: 10. The CDR3 consists of 17 residues. CDR3 amino acids: CASSLVGTAKVNYGYTF. CDR3 sequence (DNA): TGTGCCAGCAGCTTAGTTGGGACAGCGAAAGTGAACTATGGCTACACCTTC.

This clonotype was counted at least ten times. The chain employs TRBV7-9 and TRBJ2-5, with D maybe TRBD1 (5 bases). V was trimmed by 2 bases and J by 6 bases, leaving 7 bases between them. Germline CDR1 SEHNR, CDR2 FQNEAQ (reference sequence). This CDR3 has 12 amino acids. The CDR3 DNA reads TGTGCCAGCAGCTTACAGGGAAAGACCCAGTACTTC. Protein sequence: CASSLQGKTQYF.

This clonotype appeared many times. The chain employs TRBV7-2 and TRBJ2-5; D gene unclear. The ends were cut back, 0 bases at V and 2 bases at J, with 10 bases in the middle. The CDR3 spans 15 residues. The germline CDR1 and CDR2 sequences are SGHTA and FQGNSA. CDR3: CASSLADTSQETQYF. Here the CDR3 DNA reads TGTGCCAGCAGCTTAGCGGATACTTCGCAAGAGACCCAGTACTTC.

This sequence joins TRBV28 and TRBJ2-7; 7 bases are shared with TRBD1. Losses at the gene ends were 5 bases for V and 5 bases for J; bases not matched to a gene: 6. This CDR3 spans 13 amino acids. The germline CDR1 and CDR2 sequences are MDHEN and SYDVKM. The CDR3: CASSRGQVNEQYF. The DNA for the CDR3 is TGTGCCAGCAGTCGTGGACAGGTTAACGAGCAGTACTTC.

This clonotype has ten or more counts. V usage is TRBV28 and J usage is TRBJ1-1; no reliable D call. The V and J ends lost 2 bases and 2 bases respectively, with 15 bases between them. This CDR3 spans 16 amino acids. CDR1 and CDR2 (germline): MDHEN, SYDVKM. The chain's CDR3 is CASSLTITGGNTEAFF. The CDR3 region has the DNA TGTGCCAGCAGTTTAACCATCACTGGCGGTAACACTGAAGCTTTCTTT.

This clonotype was seen ten or more times. This chain connects TRBV28 to TRBJ2-7, with 8 bases fitting TRBD2. The CDR3 length is 16 residues. Germline CDR1 is MDHEN and CDR2 is SYDVKM. The ends lost 5 bases at V and 3 bases at J; junction bases unmatched: 12. The CDR3, as DNA: TGTGCCAGCAGTCCACCCATCACGGGGGGGAACTACGAGCAGTACTTC. This codes for CASSPPITGGNYEQYF.

Of note for this clonotype: Because the CDR3 is missing its conserved closing phenylalanine or tryptophan, this is likely a read error. The genes are TRBV29-1 and TRBJ2-7; possibly TRBD1 or TRBD2 for D (5 bases each). Trimming removed 7 bases at V and 5 bases at J, with 18 bases between. The CDR3 loop spans 13 amino acids. The V gene's germline CDR1 is SQVTM and CDR2 ANQGSEA. The CDR3 region is CSAGTPYLDEQYL. CDR3 DNA sequence: TGCAGCGCCGGGACCCCTTATTTGGACGAGCAGTACTTA.

This clonotype has ten or more counts. CDR3 in amino acids: CASSIGQEFSNQPQHF. As DNA, the CDR3 is TGTGCCAGTAGTATTGGACAGGAATTTAGCAATCAGCCCCAGCATTTT. The V call is TRBV19, the J call TRBJ1-5; 7 positions match TRBD1. Trimming removed 3 bases from V and 0 bases from J; junction bases left unmatched: 5. The CDR3 sequence is 16 residues long. The germline CDR1 and CDR2 sequences are LNHDA and SQIVND (reference sequence).

Many counts were recorded for this clonotype. The chain carries TRBV12-5 and TRBJ2-5; D gene ambiguous. The CDR3 is 16 amino acids. V was clipped by 0 bases and J by 4 bases, with 15 bases between them. In germline, CDR1 is LGHNT, CDR2 FRNRAP. The CDR3 reads CASGLVLLGRRETQYF. The DNA for the CDR3 is TGTGCTAGTGGTTTGGTACTTCTGGGTCGTAGAGAGACCCAGTACTTC.

The genes are TRBV29-1 and TRBJ2-5; D might be TRBD1 (5 bases). This CDR3 spans 11 amino acids. The germline V and J ends were trimmed by 7 bases and 5 bases, with 11 bases remaining between them. Germline V gene sequence: CDR1 SQVTM, CDR2 ANQGSEA. CDR3 in DNA: TGCAGCGAGGAGTCAGGGGAGACCCAGTACTTC. This codes for CSEESGETQYF.

This clonotype was counted only a few times. The rearrangement uses TRBV5-1 and TRBJ2-7; 8 bases match TRBD1. In germline, CDR1 is SGHRS, CDR2 YFSETQ. The length of the CDR3 is 15 residues. Trimming took 4 bases from V and 3 from J; bases not matched to a gene: 9. This CDR3 reads CASSPGAGGGYEQYF. CDR3 bases: TGCGCCAGCAGCCCGGGGGCAGGGGGCGGCTACGAGCAGTACTTC.

The V and J genes are TRBV24-1 and TRBJ2-6; 7 bases agree with TRBD1. CDR3 length: 19 amino acids. Trimming at V came to 4 bases and at J to 0 bases, leaving 11 bases not matched to a gene. In germline, CDR1 is KGHDR, CDR2 SFDVKD. CDR3 residues: CATSEGGRGLHSGANVLTF. DNA for the CDR3: TGTGCCACCAGTGAAGGGGGCAGGGGTCTTCACTCTGGGGCCAACGTCCTGACTTTC.

This clonotype was recorded a few times. This chain connects TRBV4-1 to TRBJ1-3, with TRBD1 identical over 8 bases. CDR1 and CDR2 from the germline V gene are MGHRA and YSYEKL. This CDR3 contains 14 residues. J was trimmed by 4 bases and V by 4 bases; bases with no gene match: 3. The CDR3: CASSPGQEGNTIYF. DNA for the CDR3: TGCGCCAGCAGCCCGGGACAGGAGGGAAACACCATATATTTT.

In this sample, this clonotype turned up many times. V usage is TRBV20-1 and J usage is TRBJ1-5; D is undetermined. Germline V gene sequence: CDR1 DFQATT, CDR2 SNEGSKA (reference sequence). V lost 2 bases and J 7 bases, leaving 9 bases between the germline ends. This CDR3 spans 12 amino acids. The CDR3 coding sequence is TGCAGTGCTAGACTGCCTGGACAGCCCCAGCATTTT. This sequence encodes CSARLPGQPQHF.

This clonotype was counted at least ten times. V and J are TRBV12-3 or TRBV12-4 and TRBJ1-5, with D possibly TRBD1 on 5 matching bases. V lost 3 bases and J lost 4, with 13 bases in between. This CDR3 contains 15 residues. The CDR3 region has the DNA TGTGCCAGCAGTTTCCGACAGCTACCTAATCAGCCCCAGCATTTT. This sequence encodes CASSFRQLPNQPQHF.

This chain uses TRBV4-1 with TRBJ2-2; maybe TRBD2 (7 bases). The CDR3 loop spans 15 amino acids. Germline V gene lookup returns CDR1 MGHRA and CDR2 YSYEKL. V lost 7 bases and J 5 bases, leaving 17 bases between the germline ends. This CDR3 is CASNRGGGSTGELFF. CDR3 DNA: TGCGCCAGCAACAGAGGGGGAGGGAGTACCGGGGAGCTGTTTTTT.

This clonotype was counted between two and nine times. The chain carries TRBV11-2 and TRBJ2-7; 7 nucleotides line up with TRBD2. Trimming removed 0 bases from V and 3 bases from J; junction bases left unmatched: 5. Germline lookup yields CDR1 SGHAT and CDR2 FQNNGV. This CDR3 has 15 amino acids. The CDR3 DNA reads as TGTGCCAGCAGCTTAGAAGCGCGGGGGTTCTACGAGCAGTACTTC. Amino acids: CASSLEARGFYEQYF.

There are many counts of this clonotype. This chain connects TRBV20-1 to TRBJ1-6, with a tentative D call TRBD1 (5 bases). The CDR3 loop spans 13 amino acids. Germline V CDR1 and CDR2: DFQATT, SNEGSKA (reference sequence). The CDR3 nucleotides read TGCAGCTTGAGGGGATCCTATAATTCACCCCTCCACTTT. Translation gives CSLRGSYNSPLHF.

A note on this clonotype: The germline gene is not matched at one end of the junction; a read error may be the cause. The rearrangement joins TRBV6-2 or TRBV6-3 to TRBJ2-5; 7 bases fit TRBD1. The CDR3 runs to 18 residues. Germline assignment: CDR1 MNHEY and CDR2 SVGEGT. The CDR3 is CASSYSRHSRTGQEAQYF. The CDR3 DNA sequence: TGTGCCAGCAGTTACTCGCGCCACTCTCGGACAGGTCAAGAGGCCCAGTACTTC.

There are a few counts of this clonotype. V gene TRBV4-1 combines with J gene TRBJ1-5; TRBD1 is a possible D gene (6 bases). Between the trimmed V and J ends, which lost 0 bases and 4 bases, there was a span of 16 bases. CDR3 length: 17 residues. Germline loops: CDR1 MGHRA, CDR2 YSYEKL. CDR3 amino acids: CASSQDKTGVRNQPQHF. CDR3 DNA: TGCGCCAGCAGCCAAGATAAGACAGGCGTTCGAAATCAGCCCCAGCATTTT.

This clonotype was seen many times. V and J are TRBV6-1 and TRBJ2-3; no reliable D call. V lost 1 base to trimming and J lost 2 bases, with 10 bases between them. The CDR3 loop spans 15 amino acids. Per the germline V gene, CDR1 is MNHNS and CDR2 is SASEGT. The CDR3 DNA sequence: TGTGCCAGCAGTGAAGTAGGCCAGCTCACAGATACGCAGTATTTT. Amino acid sequence: CASSEVGQLTDTQYF.

At least ten counts were recorded for this clonotype. The V call is TRBV5-1, the J call TRBJ1-1; D possibly corresponds to TRBD1 (5 bases). The germline V gene encodes CDR1 SGHRS and CDR2 YFSETQ. The CDR3 is 14 amino acids. V was cut by 0 bases and J by 1 base, with 7 bases left in between. CDR3 coding DNA: TGCGCCAGCAGCTTGGAGGGGAAGAACACTGAAGCTTTCTTT. Amino acid sequence: CASSLEGKNTEAFF.

Only a few counts were recorded for this clonotype. The chain recombines TRBV6-1 with TRBJ2-2; 8 bases agree with TRBD2. V was clipped by 9 bases and J by 2 bases; unmatched bases: 5. This CDR3 spans 14 amino acids. In germline, CDR1 is MNHNS, CDR2 SASEGT. This CDR3 is CASYGRDNTGELFF. The CDR3 DNA reads as TGTGCCAGTTACGGGAGGGATAACACCGGGGAGCTGTTTTTT.

This clonotype was observed once. This sequence joins TRBV12-3 or TRBV12-4 and TRBJ1-1; possible D gene TRBD1, 5 bases. V gave up 8 bases and J gave up 4 bases, with 14 bases separating them. CDR3 size: 13 residues. This CDR3 is CASHPGAGTEAFF. CDR3 sequence (DNA): TGTGCCAGCCATCCCGGGGCCGGCACTGAAGCTTTCTTT.

This clonotype was observed a handful of times. The rearrangement links TRBV18 to TRBJ2-2; 7 bases map to TRBD1. The CDR3 length is 17 residues. CDR1 is KGHSH, CDR2 LQKENI, per germline. The J segment lost 0 bases and the V segment lost 3 bases, leaving 7 bases of the junction unmatched. The CDR3 DNA is TGTGCCAGCTCACCCCGAGGGACAGCAGCGAACACCGGGGAGCTGTTTTTT. Encoded protein: CASSPRGTAANTGELFF.

This clonotype appeared many times. The rearrangement joins TRBV28 to TRBJ1-1; possibly TRBD1 for D (5 bases). Per the germline V gene, CDR1 is MDHEN and CDR2 is SYDVKM. Trimming left V 6 bases short and J 0 bases short, with 14 bases between. The CDR3 sequence is 15 residues long. The CDR3 here is CASRGGTVMNTEAFF. The CDR3 DNA is TGTGCCAGCAGGGGGGGGACGGTTATGAACACTGAAGCTTTCTTT.

This clonotype has a count of ten or more. CDR3 in amino acids: CASSYSSARKAFF. In DNA form, the CDR3 reads TGTGCCAGCAGTTACTCGTCGGCACGAAAAGCTTTCTTT. V gene TRBV6-5 combines with J gene TRBJ1-1; D is unclear. The CDR3 is 13 amino acids. Germline V gene lookup returns CDR1 MNHEY and CDR2 SVGAGI. Trimming removed 0 bases from V and 9 bases from J, with 11 bases in between.

This clonotype came up once. Just one base apart from a much larger clone, this may be a read error. The J gene is TRBJ2-7, the V gene TRBV20-1; maybe TRBD2 (6 bases). Deletions cut 2 bases from V and 4 bases from J, with 21 bases between. Germline V gives CDR1 DFQATT, CDR2 SNEGSKA (reference sequence). The CDR3 is 16 residues long. The CDR3 bases are TGCAGTGCTAGACCGTATGGCGGGAACGCAGATTACGAGCAGTACTTC. It encodes CSARPYGGNADYEQYF.

This clonotype came up many times. The chain carries TRBV19 and TRBJ1-1; no reliable D call. V was shortened by 4 bases and J by 0 bases, with 6 bases between the two germline ends. CDR1 LNHDA and CDR2 SQIVND come from the germline V gene (reference sequence). CDR3 length: 13 residues. In nucleotides, the CDR3 is TGTGCCAGTAGTACGGCTATGAACACTGAAGCTTTCTTT. Its protein is CASSTAMNTEAFF. Together with reference TRBV19 and TRBJ1-1, the CDR3 gives the full variable domain: DGGITQSPKYLFRKEGQNVTLSCEQNLNHDAMYWYRQDPGQGLRLIYYSQIVNDFQKGDIAEGYSVSREKKESFPLTVTSAQKNPTAFYLCASSTAMNTEAFFGQGTRLTVV.

The chain combines TRBV18 with TRBJ1-5; possibly TRBD1 for D (5 bases). The germline V gene encodes CDR1 KGHSH and CDR2 LQKENI. The germline V and J ends were trimmed by 3 bases and 4 bases, with 16 bases remaining between them. This CDR3 is built from 16 residues. CDR3 in amino acids: CASSPGGSGRNQPQHF. The CDR3 DNA follows: TGTGCCAGCTCACCCGGGGGGTCTGGTCGGAATCAGCCCCAGCATTTT.